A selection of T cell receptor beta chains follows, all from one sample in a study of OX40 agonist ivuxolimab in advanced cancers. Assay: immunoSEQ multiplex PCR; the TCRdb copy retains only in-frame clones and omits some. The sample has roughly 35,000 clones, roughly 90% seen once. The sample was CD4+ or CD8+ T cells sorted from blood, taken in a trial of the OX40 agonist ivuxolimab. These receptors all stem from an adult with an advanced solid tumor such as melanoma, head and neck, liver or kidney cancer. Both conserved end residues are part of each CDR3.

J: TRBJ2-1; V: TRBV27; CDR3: CAGSVSRGVVAYEQFF
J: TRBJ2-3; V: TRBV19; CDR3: CASSILAGESTDTQYF
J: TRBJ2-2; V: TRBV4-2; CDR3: CASSQDDDVTSRTGELFF
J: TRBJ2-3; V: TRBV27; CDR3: CATRSGTSRTDTQYF
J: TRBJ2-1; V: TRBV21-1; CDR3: CASSKGRDYNEQFF
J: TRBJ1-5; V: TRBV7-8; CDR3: CASSNSNQPQHF
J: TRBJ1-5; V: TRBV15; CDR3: CATSDYSGGNQPQHF
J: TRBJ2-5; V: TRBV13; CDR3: CASSLGLLAGDEGEETQYF
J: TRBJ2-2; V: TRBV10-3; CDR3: CAISPSGGLQENTGELFF
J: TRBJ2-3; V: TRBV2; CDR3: CASTWVGLGRDTQYF
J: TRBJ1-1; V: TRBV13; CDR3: CASSFGGQGEKTEAFF
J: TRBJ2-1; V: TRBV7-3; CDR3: CAGRDEQFF
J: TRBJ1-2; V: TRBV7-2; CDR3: CASSSGADYQGYTF
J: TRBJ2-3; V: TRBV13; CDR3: CASSLGRVDTQYF
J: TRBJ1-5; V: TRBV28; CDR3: CASSPGQDSNQPQHF
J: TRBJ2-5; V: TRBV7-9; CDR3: CASSTGGWETQYF
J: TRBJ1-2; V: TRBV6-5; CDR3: CASSYSSAPGGGYTF
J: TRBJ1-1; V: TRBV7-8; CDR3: CASSLVSFAEMNTEAFF
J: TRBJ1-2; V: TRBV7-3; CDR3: CASSLAQGLNGYTF
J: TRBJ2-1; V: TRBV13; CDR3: CASSFPGLEGTYNEQFF
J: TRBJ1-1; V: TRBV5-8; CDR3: CASSLLPPSDRGVTEAFF
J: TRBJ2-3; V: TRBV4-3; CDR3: CASSWTSGRSDTQYF
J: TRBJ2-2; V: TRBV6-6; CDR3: CATFGVSNTGELFF
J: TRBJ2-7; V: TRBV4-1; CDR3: CASSQGSGPTYEQYF
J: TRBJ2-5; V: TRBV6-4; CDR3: CASPGGDEGVETQYF
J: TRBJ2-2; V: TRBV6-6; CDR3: CASSYSTSPATGELFF
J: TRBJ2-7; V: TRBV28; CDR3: CASSYPGQGDEQYF
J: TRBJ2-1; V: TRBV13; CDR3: CASSLVHEQFF
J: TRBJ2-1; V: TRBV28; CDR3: CASSYLPLAVNTYNEQFF
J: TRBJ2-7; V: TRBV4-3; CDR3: CASSQVPSGEGEQYF
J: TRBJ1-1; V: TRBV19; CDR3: CASSISNRWVSEAFF
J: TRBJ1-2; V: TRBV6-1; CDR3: CASSSGTGRYGYTF
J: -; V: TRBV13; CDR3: CASSFFTGGGAYEQYF
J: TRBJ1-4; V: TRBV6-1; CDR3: CASSGGRREKLFF
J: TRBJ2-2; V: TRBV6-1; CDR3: CASSVPDRGLHITGELFF
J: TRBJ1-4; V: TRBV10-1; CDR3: CASSPGPPNEKLFF
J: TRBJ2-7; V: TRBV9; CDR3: CASSVAAGGEQYF
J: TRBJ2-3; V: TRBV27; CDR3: CASSSGSGTADTQYF
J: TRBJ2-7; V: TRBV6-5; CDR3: CASSYVAGSYEQYF
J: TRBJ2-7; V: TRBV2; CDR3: CASSSDRDGHEQYF
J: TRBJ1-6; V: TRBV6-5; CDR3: CASKSRSNSPLHF
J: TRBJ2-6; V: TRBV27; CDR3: CASSPSGANVLTF
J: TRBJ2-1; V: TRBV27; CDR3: CASTSYWSGVNEQFF
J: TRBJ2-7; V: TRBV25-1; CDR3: CASSGAPEVEQYF
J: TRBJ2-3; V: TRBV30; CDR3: CAWSGGGSRGWQYF
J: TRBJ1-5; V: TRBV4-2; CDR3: CASSQSSEGNQPQHF
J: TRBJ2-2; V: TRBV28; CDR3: CASAYLYPRDRDLSDTGELFF
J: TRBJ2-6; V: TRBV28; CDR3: CASSSKQGAGANVLTF
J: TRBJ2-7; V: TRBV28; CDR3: CASKKDSSYYEQYF
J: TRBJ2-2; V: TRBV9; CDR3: CASSVSSWEGGELFF
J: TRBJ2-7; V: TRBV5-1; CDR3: CASSLRSGWSGLAGVGEQYF
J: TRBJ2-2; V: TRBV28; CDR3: CASSLSGRLLIGELFF
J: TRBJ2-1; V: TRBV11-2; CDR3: CASSTHRTSEVQEQFF
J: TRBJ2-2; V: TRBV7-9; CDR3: CASSLSPANTGELFF
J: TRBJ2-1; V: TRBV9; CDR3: CASSVEGTSVVQFF
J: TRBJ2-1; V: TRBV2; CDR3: CASVSGTSEWDEQFF
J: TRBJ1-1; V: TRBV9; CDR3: CASSSPGTGGLEAFF